This T cell receptor (beta chain) stems from a study of post-analysis software for immune sequencing data (dated by TCRdb to the mid-2010s). Notes on the research overall: The recorded disease courses included relapsing-remitting, secondary progressive and progressive-relapsing multiple sclerosis, and some patients had no subtype annotation. The patient repertoires were compared against approximately ten previously published healthy control repertoires obtained from donors aged 6 to 25 years. A subset of samples was prepared in parallel using single-end sample barcoding, then pooled and co-amplified after Illumina adapter ligation.

The CDR3 covers 11 residues, taking in both the cysteine and the phenylalanine. Only the CDR3 DNA is retained, 33 bases long and in frame from the first base. V and J lose 8 bases and 1 base, and a span of 6 bases separates them. From a lookup of the germline V gene, CDR1 and CDR2 are MNHEY and SVGEGT. TCR beta repertoires were profiled from peripheral blood of more than ten young patients with multiple sclerosis to demonstrate the VDJtools post-analysis software. The multiple sclerosis patients were children and adolescents between 6 and 15 years of age. There are many counts of this clonotype. Its antigen target is currently unknown. Base qualities are not at hand, and no much larger clone is one base apart. The library was prepared using PCR. Sequencing instrument: Illumina HiSeq 2500. Unique molecular identifiers were incorporated into TCR beta cDNA libraries to reduce PCR and sequencing biases. Per 1 to 10 million input T cells, some 500,000 cDNA molecules were obtained, such that each molecule approximated one T cell. The patient libraries were prepared and sequenced using the same protocol as the earlier healthy control dataset. Within a given batch, samples were prepared together, multiplexed and sequenced on the same HiSeq lane. Concerning the study's data processing: MIGEC was used to process the raw barcoded reads, and molecular identifier groups with only a single read were discarded before consensus assembly and CDR3 extraction. Clonotype tables were post-analysed with VDJtools, and diversity was normalized by down-sampling all datasets to the smallest sample size. To correct batch-related cross-sample contamination, repertoire overlap clustering matched CDR3 amino acid sequences but not nucleotide sequences. TCRdb cleaned the public reads at Q25 with fastp, built clones with MiXCR and kept in-frame beta chains. Merged by CDR3 protein, the rows form single entries marked with the most common genes and DNA. The V and J calls shown here were made by TCRdb, not taken from the authors' results. Within this sample are about 560,000 distinct CDR3 sequences, with roughly 45% of them counted one time only. The ten biggest clones cover around 1.7% of the sample.

The full study reports these points: Significantly higher frequencies in patients than in controls were found for roughly 5 TRBV segments, including TRBV5-6, TRBV5-1 and TRBV20-1. Compared with controls, multiple sclerosis patients had significantly lower normalized Chao1 diversity, a finding suggesting substantial peripheral T-cell clonal expansion. The multiple sclerosis patient group was slightly younger than the control group. Strong co-clustering of samples prepared in the same batch was shown by direct clustering with F measure, prompting a batch-effect correction.

The chain is made from TRBV6-2 or TRBV6-3 and TRBJ2-7; the D match is possibly TRBD1 or TRBD2, with 5 bases aligned in each. Material: blood. The clonotype originates from a girl aged 5-17 years with multiple sclerosis. The DNA sequence reads TGTGCCAGCGGGGGATCCTACGAGCAGTACTTC. Its protein product is CASGGSYEQYF.